This TCR beta chain is drawn from a study of technical replicates of blood from a few donors. Assay: immunoSEQ multiplex PCR; the TCRdb copy retains only in-frame clones and omits some. The sample lists about 83,000 clones, roughly 96% seen once, with approximately 0.3% in the top ten. Germline V gene sequence: CDR1 ENHRY, CDR2 SYGVKD. V was pared by 0 bases and J by 5 bases, with 10 bases between. CDR3 length: 14 amino acids. This clone was observed a single time. The sequence derives from a human donor in good health. The sample comprised T cells isolated from PBMCs. The chain is built from TRBV10-3 and TRBJ2-5, with D tentatively TRBD1 (5 bases). This chain's CDR3 is CAISESQGIETQYF. In nucleotides, the CDR3 is TGTGCCATCAGTGAGTCTCAGGGTATCGAGACCCAGTACTTC.